Shown below are 23 T cell receptor beta chains from a single sample sequenced in a study of cytomegalovirus exposure and HLA in healthy donors. Vbeta (60) and Jbeta (13) primers were used in the PCR. This table comes from immunoSEQ multiplex PCR, and its TCRdb copy is limited to in-frame clones, with some not included. In the table there are 75,000 to 100,000 clones, roughly 76% of which are singletons. The source material was PBMCs. Receptors originate from a female donor in good health and CMV-seronegative.

The count of this clone is one. The V and J genes are TRBV7-2 and TRBJ2-7; 8 bases agree with TRBD1. CDR1 is SGHTA and CDR2 is FQGNSA in the germline V gene. The V gene end was trimmed by 1 base and the J gene end by 9 bases; junction bases not matched to a gene: 8. This CDR3 is 14 amino acids long. The CDR3 nucleotides are TGTGCCAGCAGCTTAGAGACAGGGGATCACCGGCAGTACTTC. The encoded protein is CASSLETGDHRQYF.

DNA of the CDR3: TGTGCCAGCGCAAAGGGAGGGGTCCACTCTGGGGCCAACGTCCTGACTTTC. Its translation: CASAKGGVHSGANVLTF. The chain uses TRBV7-2 and TRBJ2-6; 7 bases line up with TRBD2. Trimming at V came to 8 bases and at J to 0 bases, leaving 10 bases not matched to a gene. Germline V lookup: CDR1 SGHTA, CDR2 FQGNSA. The CDR3 is 17 amino acids.

This clone was recorded once. The chain uses TRBV7-2 and TRBJ2-7; the D gene is possibly TRBD2 (5 bases). In germline, CDR1 is SGHTA, CDR2 FQGNSA. CDR3 length: 15 amino acids. Trimming pared 0 bases from V and 0 bases from J, leaving 9 bases between. The CDR3 region is CASSLAAGTSYEQYF. CDR3 nucleotide sequence: TGTGCCAGCAGCTTAGCCGCGGGCACCTCCTACGAGCAGTACTTC.

This chain links TRBV4-3 with TRBJ2-1, with TRBD1 identical over 7 bases. Losses at the gene ends were 4 bases for V and 5 bases for J; bases not matched to a gene: 8. The CDR3 is 15 residues long. In germline, CDR1 is LGHNA, CDR2 YSLEER. CDR3 amino acids: CASSRGQSTNNEQFF. As DNA, the CDR3 is TGCGCCAGCAGCCGGGGACAGAGCACGAACAATGAGCAGTTCTTC.

The V gene is TRBV7-9, the J gene TRBJ2-7; D remains ambiguous. The germline V gene has CDR1 SEHNR and CDR2 FQNEAQ (reference sequence). V lost 0 bases, J lost 7 bases, and 10 bases lay in between. This CDR3 has 13 amino acids. CDR3 in amino acids: CASSLAGSREQYF. CDR3 bases: TGTGCCAGCAGCTTAGCAGGCTCGAGGGAGCAGTACTTC.

The J gene is TRBJ2-1, the V gene TRBV29-1; a possible D gene is TRBD1 (6 bases). The CDR3 sequence is 12 residues long. V shed 3 bases and J shed 9 bases, with 12 bases lying between them. Germline V lookup: CDR1 SQVTM, CDR2 ANQGSEA. The CDR3, as DNA: TGCAGCGTTGATCTGCCCAGGGGTGAGCAGTTCTTC. Protein: CSVDLPRGEQFF.

The V and J genes are TRBV9 and TRBJ2-7, with 7 bases that match TRBD1. CDR3 length equals 14 residues. V was pared by 4 bases and J by 7 bases, with 11 bases of the junction left unmatched. Germline-derived CDR1 and CDR2 are SGDLS and YYNGEE. CDR3 sequence reads: CASSLGDRAREQYF. The CDR3 nucleotides read TGTGCCAGCAGCCTAGGTGACAGGGCCCGGGAGCAGTACTTC.

This clone was seen only a few times. The chain links TRBV30 to TRBJ1-1, with 8 bases fitting TRBD1. This CDR3 spans 12 amino acids. Germline-derived CDR1 and CDR2 are GTSNPN and SVGIG (reference sequence). The trim removed 2 bases at V and 11 bases at J, leaving 7 bases unmatched. The CDR3 bases are TGTGCCTGGAGTATCCAGGGGGCAATGGCTTTCTTT. It specifies CAWSIQGAMAFF.

This sequence joins TRBV6-5 and TRBJ2-3; 11 bases map to TRBD2. The germline gives CDR1 MNHEY, CDR2 SVGAGI. The CDR3 covers 15 residues. Trimming at V came to 5 bases and at J to 2 bases, leaving 3 bases not matched to a gene. CDR3: CASSRLAGPTDTQYF. The CDR3 DNA reads as TGTGCCAGCAGTCGACTAGCGGGGCCCACAGATACGCAGTATTTT.

The chain has TRBV7-2 and TRBJ1-2, with 7 bases that match TRBD1. This CDR3 spans 14 amino acids. With 4 bases clipped from V and 4 bases from J, the junction kept 6 bases outside the gene matches. CDR1 and CDR2 from the germline V gene are SGHTA and FQGNSA. In DNA form, the CDR3 reads TGTGCCAGCAGCTCCTCCCGGGACAGCTATGGCTACACCTTC. The encoded protein is CASSSSRDSYGYTF.

The V and J genes are TRBV5-4 and TRBJ2-5; TRBD2 matches at 13 bases. CDR1 and CDR2 (germline): SGHNT, YYREEE (reference sequence). The CDR3 contains 18 residues. V was pared by 4 bases and J by 11 bases, with 20 bases of the junction left unmatched. CDR3 sequence reads: CASSPGLAGVRRGREQYF. Here the CDR3 DNA reads TGTGCCAGCAGCCCAGGACTAGCGGGAGTAAGAAGGGGTCGGGAGCAGTACTTC. The whole variable domain, remainder taken from reference TRBV5-4 and TRBJ2-5, is ETGVTQSPTHLIKTRGQQVTLRCSSQSGHNTVSWYQQALGQGPQFIFQYYREEENGRGNFPPRFSGLQFPNYSSELNVNALELDDSALYLCASSPGLAGVRRGREQYFGPGTRLLVL.

The chain is built from TRBV7-8 and TRBJ1-5, with a weak D call TRBD1 (5 bases). Trimming took off 0 bases at V and 6 bases at J, with 12 bases between the two ends. This CDR3 has 15 amino acids. In germline, CDR1 is SGHVS, CDR2 FQNEAQ. The CDR3 reads CASSLAGVGGQPQHF. The CDR3 DNA reads TGTGCCAGCAGCTTAGCTGGGGTGGGGGGTCAGCCCCAGCATTTT.

The chain has TRBV7-9 and TRBJ2-2; 11 positions match TRBD1. Per germline, CDR1 SEHNR and CDR2 FQNEAQ (reference sequence). Trimming removed 3 bases from V and 4 bases from J; junction bases left unmatched: 4. There are 16 residues in the CDR3. The CDR3 nucleotides read TGTGCCAGCAGCTTGGCCGGGACAGGGGGCACCGGGGAGCTGTTTTTT. Its translation: CASSLAGTGGTGELFF.

The chain links TRBV29-1 to TRBJ2-3; 10 nucleotides match TRBD2. With V trimmed by 1 base and J by 0 bases, 7 bases remained unmatched. The CDR3 runs 17 residues. In germline, CDR1 is SQVTM, CDR2 ANQGSEA. The CDR3 region is CSVEGTSGRTSTDTQYF. The CDR3 nucleotides are TGCAGCGTTGAAGGGACTAGCGGTAGAACTAGCACAGATACGCAGTATTTT.

The V gene is TRBV12-5, the J gene TRBJ1-1, with a tentative D call TRBD1 (6 bases). V lost 0 bases and J 2 bases, leaving 10 bases between the germline ends. Per germline, CDR1 LGHNT and CDR2 FRNRAP. There are 15 residues in the CDR3. The DNA for the CDR3 is TGTGCTAGTGGTTTGGTGGGGGGGCCTAACACTGAAGCTTTCTTT. It encodes CASGLVGGPNTEAFF.

This chain links TRBV7-8 with TRBJ2-6, with no clear D. Germline V gives CDR1 SGHVS, CDR2 FQNEAQ. There are 22 residues in the CDR3. Trimming took 4 bases from V and 1 from J, leaving 29 bases between them. The CDR3 DNA reads TGTGCCAGCAGCTACCCTCGCTGGCCAGGTTCGGTGGCCAAGTCTGGGGCCAACGTCCTGACTTTC. Amino acids: CASSYPRWPGSVAKSGANVLTF.

V and J are TRBV10-3 and TRBJ1-1; 8 positions agree with TRBD1. Unmatched junction bases numbered 4, after V lost 3 bases and J lost 1 base. The germline CDR1 and CDR2 sequences are ENHRY and SYGVKD. The CDR3 is 15 residues long. The CDR3: CAISDLGTGNTEAFF. In DNA, the CDR3 is TGTGCCATCAGTGATTTAGGGACAGGGAACACTGAAGCTTTCTTT.

The rearrangement joins TRBV5-1 to TRBJ2-6, with D perhaps TRBD2 (5 bases). Deletions cut 0 bases from V and 2 bases from J, with 9 bases between. CDR3 size: 16 residues. Germline V gene sequence: CDR1 SGHRS, CDR2 YFSETQ. Here the CDR3 reads CASSLGLATGANVLTF. DNA of the CDR3: TGCGCCAGCAGCTTGGGCCTAGCCACTGGGGCCAACGTCCTGACTTTC.

The V and J genes are TRBV5-8 and TRBJ2-7, with TRBD2 as a possible D gene (5 bases). Germline V gene data show CDR1 as SGHTS and CDR2 as YDEGEE. The CDR3 extends over 11 amino acids. V shed 3 bases and J shed 7 bases, with 8 bases lying between them. CDR3 DNA sequence: TGTGCCAGCAGCTCTCGGGGAGAGCAGTACTTC. Amino acids: CASSSRGEQYF.

J is TRBJ1-2 and V is TRBV19, with 12 bases lining up with TRBD1. CDR3 length equals 19 residues. V shed 5 bases and J 5 bases; nucleotides not matched to a gene: 18. CDR1 and CDR2 (germline): LNHDA, SQIVND (reference sequence). The CDR3 loop reads CASSPTAPGQGAFGYGYTF. CDR3 nucleotide sequence: TGTGCCAGTAGTCCCACCGCTCCGGGACAGGGGGCATTTGGATATGGCTACACCTTC.

The gene calls are TRBV6-1 and TRBJ2-7; 7 bases align to TRBD1. CDR3 length: 15 residues. The V segment lost 8 bases and the J segment 6 bases; nucleotides outside the gene matches: 16. From germline, CDR1 is MNHNS and CDR2 SASEGT. This CDR3 reads CASGPGGKFLREQYF. The CDR3, as DNA: TGTGCCAGCGGGCCAGGGGGAAAGTTCCTCCGCGAGCAGTACTTC.

J is TRBJ2-1 and V is TRBV20-1; D perhaps matches TRBD2 (6 bases). This CDR3 has 11 amino acids. Germline CDR1 DFQATT, CDR2 SNEGSKA (reference sequence). The V and J ends lost 6 bases and 7 bases respectively, with 10 bases between them. For the CDR3, the DNA is TGCAGTGCAGAGGAGGGAAATGAGCAGTTCTTC. Translating it yields CSAEEGNEQFF.

The V and J genes are TRBV18 and TRBJ2-4; D is unclear. Germline values: CDR1 KGHSH, CDR2 LQKENI. V lost 8 bases and J lost 8, with 19 bases in between. The CDR3 extends over 14 amino acids. CDR3 in amino acids: CASTLFPGMDIQYF. DNA for the CDR3: TGTGCCAGCACACTATTCCCGGGTATGGACATTCAGTACTTC. Looking up the rest from reference TRBV18 and TRBJ2-4 gives the full variable domain: NAGVMQNPRHLVRRRGQEARLRCSPMKGHSHVYWYRQLPEEGLKFMVYLQKENIIDESGMPKERFSAEFPKEGPSILRIQQVVRGDSAAYFCASTLFPGMDIQYFGAGTRLSVL.